This is a list of T cell receptor beta chains from one sample in a study of Ad26.COV2.S vaccination and SARS-CoV-2 variants. Libraries were prepared by immunoSEQ multiplex PCR; TCRdb keeps only in-frame clonotypes and omits some of them. The data hold about 380,000 clones, with around four fifths observed a single time. Specimen: peripheral blood, collected in a trial of Ad26.COV2.S vaccine versus placebo. These receptors were taken from a person between 18 and 65 years old who received the Ad26.COV2.S COVID-19 vaccine or a placebo. Each CDR3 is given with its conserved first and last residue. Fields, in order: clone size, V gene, D gene, J gene, CDR3 DNA, CDR3 protein. A D gene is named only where the DNA matches it firmly. A clone size is listed for some rows: how often the clone was seen (once, few, many), or a class if it is expanded.

clone size: .; V gene: TRBV14; D gene: .; J gene: TRBJ2-1; CDR3 DNA: TGTGCCAGCAGCCAAGATCTGGGGGCGGGAGCTTACAATGAGCAGTTCTTC; CDR3 protein: CASSQDLGAGAYNEQFF
clone size: .; V gene: TRBV10-2; D gene: TRBD1; J gene: TRBJ2-6; CDR3 DNA: TGCGCCAGCAGTTACATGGGACAGGGGGGAGCTGGGGCCAACGTCCTGACTTTC; CDR3 protein: CASSYMGQGGAGANVLTF
clone size: .; V gene: TRBV15; D gene: TRBD2; J gene: TRBJ2-7; CDR3 DNA: TGTGCCACCAGCAGCCTAGCGGGAGGGCCGACCGAGCAGTACTTC; CDR3 protein: CATSSLAGGPTEQYF
clone size: few; V gene: TRBV6-5; D gene: TRBD1; J gene: TRBJ1-3; CDR3 DNA: TGTGCCAGCAGCGAGAGGGGGCTCTCTGGAAACACCATATATTTT; CDR3 protein: CASSERGLSGNTIYF
clone size: once; V gene: TRBV7-2; D gene: TRBD2; J gene: TRBJ2-4; CDR3 DNA: TGTGCCAGCAGCTCGGGGGGGCTAACCAAAAACATTCAGTACTTC; CDR3 protein: CASSSGGLTKNIQYF
clone size: .; V gene: TRBV27; D gene: .; J gene: TRBJ1-2; CDR3 DNA: TGTGCCAGCAGTCCCGATGCGGATAACTATGGCTACACCTTC; CDR3 protein: CASSPDADNYGYTF
clone size: .; V gene: TRBV7-9; D gene: .; J gene: TRBJ1-2; CDR3 DNA: TGTGCCAGCAGCTTCGGGGGGCGCGCTGGCTACACCTTC; CDR3 protein: CASSFGGRAGYTF
clone size: .; V gene: TRBV7-2; D gene: .; J gene: TRBJ2-3; CDR3 DNA: TGTGCCAGCAGCTTATGGGGGCCCACAGATACGCAGTATTTT; CDR3 protein: CASSLWGPTDTQYF
clone size: .; V gene: TRBV5-1; D gene: TRBD2; J gene: TRBJ2-5; CDR3 DNA: TGCGCCAGCAGCGTGGCCCTAAGCGGGAAAGAGACCCAGTACTTC; CDR3 protein: CASSVALSGKETQYF
clone size: .; V gene: TRBV10-3; D gene: .; J gene: TRBJ2-3; CDR3 DNA: TGTGCCATCGGCCCAGGACTCACAGATACGCAGTATTTT; CDR3 protein: CAIGPGLTDTQYF
clone size: .; V gene: TRBV6-5; D gene: TRBD2; J gene: TRBJ2-5; CDR3 DNA: TGTGCCAGCTACTCCATAGCGGGAGGGGCGGAGACCCAGTACTTC; CDR3 protein: CASYSIAGGAETQYF
clone size: .; V gene: TRBV9; D gene: TRBD1; J gene: TRBJ1-2; CDR3 DNA: TGTGCCAGCAGCGTAGCCCGGGACAGGGTGGCCGGCTACACCTTC; CDR3 protein: CASSVARDRVAGYTF
clone size: .; V gene: TRBV4-3; D gene: .; J gene: TRBJ1-4; CDR3 DNA: TGCGCCAGCAGCCCAAACCTAGGGGGGGTTTTTCGTCTGTTTTTT; CDR3 protein: CASSPNLGGVFRLFF
clone size: .; V gene: TRBV5-4; D gene: .; J gene: TRBJ2-1; CDR3 DNA: TGTGCCAGCAGCTTGGGAGACCCCTCCTACAATGAGCAGTTCTTC; CDR3 protein: CASSLGDPSYNEQFF
clone size: once; V gene: TRBV4-3; D gene: .; J gene: TRBJ2-7; CDR3 DNA: TGCGCCAGCAGCCAAGATCCGGGTAGCGAGCAGTACTTC; CDR3 protein: CASSQDPGSEQYF
clone size: .; V gene: TRBV6-5; D gene: .; J gene: TRBJ1-1; CDR3 DNA: TGTGCCAGCACTTCGACAGGCGTAATGAACACTGAAGCTTTCTTT; CDR3 protein: CASTSTGVMNTEAFF
clone size: .; V gene: TRBV25-1; D gene: .; J gene: TRBJ1-4; CDR3 DNA: TGTGCCAGCAGTCCGCCGGGATATGAGGGTGAAAAACTGTTTTTT; CDR3 protein: CASSPPGYEGEKLFF
clone size: .; V gene: TRBV19; D gene: .; J gene: TRBJ2-7; CDR3 DNA: TGTGCCAGTAGCCCCTGGGAAAATGGGGAGCAGTACTTC; CDR3 protein: CASSPWENGEQYF
clone size: .; V gene: TRBV4-2; D gene: .; J gene: TRBJ1-2; CDR3 DNA: TGTGCCAGCAGCCAAGAGGGACGGGGGTGGAGCTATGGCTACACCTTC; CDR3 protein: CASSQEGRGWSYGYTF
clone size: .; V gene: TRBV2; D gene: .; J gene: TRBJ2-2; CDR3 DNA: TGTGCCAGCAGTTACAACACCGGGGAGCTGTTTTTT; CDR3 protein: CASSYNTGELFF